These 26 T cell receptor beta chains originate from one sample sequenced in a study of OX40 agonist ivuxolimab in advanced cancers. The table came from immunoSEQ multiplex PCR; TCRdb's copy has only in-frame clones and leaves some out. The sample has about 72,000 clones; about 91% are singletons. The material was CD4+ or CD8+ T cells sorted from blood, obtained in a trial of the OX40 agonist ivuxolimab. The receptors come from an adult with an advanced solid tumor such as melanoma, head and neck, liver or kidney cancer.

This rearrangement joins TRBV15 to TRBJ2-3, with TRBD2 identical over 11 bases. Trimming removed 5 bases from V and 2 bases from J; junction bases left unmatched: 6. CDR3 length equals 16 residues. Germline lookup yields CDR1 LNHNV and CDR2 YYDKDF (reference sequence). CDR3 residues: CATSFRLAGTTDTQYF. In nucleotides, the CDR3 is TGTGCCACCAGCTTTCGACTAGCGGGGACCACAGATACGCAGTATTTT. The full variable domain, completed using reference TRBV15 and TRBJ2-3, is DAMVIQNPRYQVTQFGKPVTLSCSQTLNHNVMYWYQQKSSQAPKLLFHYYDKDFNNEADTPDNFQSRRPNTSFCFLDIRSPGLGDTAMYLCATSFRLAGTTDTQYFGPGTRLTVL.

This clone was seen only once. The chain recombines TRBV18 with TRBJ2-7; a possible D gene is TRBD1 (6 bases). Trimming left V 3 bases short and J 2 bases short, with 14 bases between. Germline V gives CDR1 KGHSH, CDR2 LQKENI. The CDR3 extends over 15 amino acids. In nucleotides, the CDR3 is TGTGCCAGCTCACCTTTCCGGGACACCCCCTACGAGCAGTACTTC. Its translation: CASSPFRDTPYEQYF. The full variable domain, completed using reference TRBV18 and TRBJ2-7, is NAGVMQNPRHLVRRRGQEARLRCSPMKGHSHVYWYRQLPEEGLKFMVYLQKENIIDESGMPKERFSAEFPKEGPSILRIQQVVRGDSAAYFCASSPFRDTPYEQYFGPGTRLTVT.

This rearrangement joins TRBV5-1 to TRBJ1-6; 7 bases fit TRBD1. Unmatched junction bases numbered 7, after V lost 4 bases and J lost 9 bases. CDR1 is SGHRS and CDR2 is YFSETQ in the germline V gene. The CDR3 is 14 amino acids. The CDR3 here is CASSPGDSLSPLHF. DNA of the CDR3: TGCGCCAGCAGCCCTGGGGACAGCCTTTCACCCCTCCACTTT.

The rearrangement links TRBV15 to TRBJ2-5, with 13 bases lining up with TRBD2. The CDR3 contains 16 residues. Germline CDR1 reads LNHNV; CDR2 reads YYDKDF (reference sequence). Losses at the gene ends were 1 base for V and 2 bases for J; bases not matched to a gene: 1. As DNA, the CDR3 is TGTGCCACCAGCAGAGTGGGACTAGCGGGGCAAGAGACCCAGTACTTC. It yields the protein CATSRVGLAGQETQYF.

V is TRBV9 and J is TRBJ2-7; 7 nucleotides match TRBD1. Germline assignment: CDR1 SGDLS and CDR2 YYNGEE. The CDR3 has 20 amino acids. J was trimmed by 3 bases and V by 3 bases; bases with no gene match: 24. The CDR3 here is CASSGRKTGLPMVRCYEQYF. The CDR3 DNA is TGTGCCAGCAGCGGGCGAAAGACAGGGCTACCTATGGTTAGGTGCTACGAGCAGTACTTC.

This chain links TRBV14 with TRBJ1-6; possible D gene TRBD1, 6 bases. Trimming removed 2 bases from V and 10 bases from J, with 18 bases in between. In germline, CDR1 is SGHDN, CDR2 FVKESK. The CDR3 covers 16 residues. The CDR3 DNA follows: TGTGCCAGCAGCCAATACCCACAGGGAATTGGGTCACCCCTCCACTTT. As protein: CASSQYPQGIGSPLHF.

V is TRBV19 and J is TRBJ1-6; D may be TRBD1 (6 bases). V was cut by 4 bases and J by 9 bases, with 19 bases left in between. Germline CDR1 and CDR2: LNHDA and SQIVND (reference sequence). This CDR3 spans 16 amino acids. For the CDR3, the DNA is TGTGCCAGTAGTAAAGAGACAGGCGACGCGTCTTCACCCCTCCACTTT. Amino acids: CASSKETGDASSPLHF. The full variable domain, in which reference TRBV19 and TRBJ1-6 provide the parts outside the CDR3, is DGGITQSPKYLFRKEGQNVTLSCEQNLNHDAMYWYRQDPGQGLRLIYYSQIVNDFQKGDIAEGYSVSREKKESFPLTVTSAQKNPTAFYLCASSKETGDASSPLHFGNGTRLTVT.

The chain couples TRBV7-2 to TRBJ2-7, with TRBD2 identical over 13 bases. Germline-derived CDR1 and CDR2 are SGHTA and FQGNSA. This CDR3 region has 16 residues. V dropped 3 bases and J dropped 3; count of bases not matched to a gene: 5. The CDR3 DNA sequence: TGTGCCAGCAGCTTTAAAGGGACTAGCGGGATCTACGAGCAGTACTTC. Amino acids: CASSFKGTSGIYEQYF. Together with reference TRBV7-2 and TRBJ2-7, the CDR3 gives the full variable domain: GAGVSQSPSNKVTEKGKDVELRCDPISGHTALYWYRQSLGQGLEFLIYFQGNSAPDKSGLPSDRFSAERTGGSVSTLTIQRTQQEDSAVYLCASSFKGTSGIYEQYFGPGTRLTVT.

The V call is TRBV6-1, the J call TRBJ2-7; possibly TRBD2 for D (6 bases). The CDR3 loop spans 15 amino acids. The V gene lost 5 bases and the J gene lost 0 bases, with 14 bases spanning the gap. Germline values: CDR1 MNHNS, CDR2 SASEGT. The CDR3 region has the DNA TGTGCCAGCAGTCTGGACTACTTGTCCTCCTACGAGCAGTACTTC. It translates to CASSLDYLSSYEQYF.

The V and J genes are TRBV6-5 and TRBJ2-1, with a tentative D call TRBD2 (5 bases). CDR1 is MNHEY and CDR2 is SVGAGI in the germline V gene. V was trimmed by 6 bases and J by 3 bases, leaving 18 bases between them. The CDR3 covers 16 residues. The CDR3 is CASRYGPGTIYNEQFF. CDR3 DNA: TGTGCCAGCAGATACGGACCGGGAACAATCTACAATGAGCAGTTCTTC.

A single count supports this clone. This chain joins TRBV6-5 and TRBJ1-2; tentatively, D is TRBD1 (6 bases). Per germline, CDR1 MNHEY and CDR2 SVGAGI. The CDR3 is 14 residues long. The germline V and J ends were trimmed by 1 base and 4 bases, with 10 bases remaining between them. The DNA of the CDR3 is TGTGCCAGCAGTTACTGGAACAGGGCCTATGGCTACACCTTC. It codes for CASSYWNRAYGYTF.

The chain is built from TRBV4-1 and TRBJ1-2; 9 bases are shared with TRBD1. Germline assignment: CDR1 MGHRA and CDR2 YSYEKL. J gave up 4 bases and V 1 base, and 4 bases lay outside the gene matches. The CDR3 sequence is 15 residues long. The chain's CDR3 is CASSQVDRGGYGYTF. CDR3 DNA: TGCGCCAGCAGCCAAGTAGACAGGGGGGGCTATGGCTACACCTTC.

This clone showed up just once. V gene TRBV6-5 combines with J gene TRBJ1-1; TRBD1 agrees at 10 bases. Germline loops: CDR1 MNHEY, CDR2 SVGAGI. Trimming cost V 6 bases and J 6 bases; bases outside gene matches: 7. The CDR3 spans 14 residues. The CDR3 protein is CASREPGTGAEAFF. CDR3 bases: TGTGCCAGCAGGGAGCCCGGGACAGGGGCTGAAGCTTTCTTT.

This chain joins TRBV19 and TRBJ1-6; tentative D call: TRBD1 (6 bases). Trimming took 9 bases from V and 6 from J, leaving 9 bases between them. Germline CDR1 reads LNHDA; CDR2 reads SQIVND (reference sequence). The CDR3 consists of 12 residues. The DNA of the CDR3 is TGTGCCAGCGGGACACGTAATTCACCCCTCCACTTT. Residues: CASGTRNSPLHF.

The genes are TRBV5-4 and TRBJ1-2; D unclear. V was clipped by 0 bases and J by 2 bases, with 5 bases between them. This CDR3 is built from 13 residues. Looked up from germline, CDR1 is SGHNT and CDR2 is YYREEE (reference sequence). The CDR3 region has the DNA TGTGCCAGCAGCTTGGCCCCCAACTATGGCTACACCTTC. This translates into CASSLAPNYGYTF.

CDR3: CASSEQGFNEKLFF. As DNA, the CDR3 is TGTGCCAGCAGCGAACAGGGATTTAATGAAAAACTGTTTTTT. J is TRBJ1-4 and V is TRBV2, with D possibly matching TRBD1 (6 bases). The CDR3 extends over 14 amino acids. Germline CDR1 and CDR2: SNHLY and FYNNEI. Deletions cut 6 bases from V and 4 bases from J, with 12 bases between.

The J gene is TRBJ1-2, the V gene TRBV10-2, with D possibly matching TRBD1 (6 bases). Deletions cut 4 bases from V and 0 bases from J, with 18 bases between. The CDR3 consists of 17 residues. Germline-derived CDR1 and CDR2 are WSHSY and SAAADI. The CDR3 region has the DNA TGCGCCAGCAGTGGCGCGGGGGGTTCAGGGGCTAACTATGGCTACACCTTC. Its translation: CASSGAGGSGANYGYTF.

Here the CDR3 DNA reads TGTGCCAGCAGCCTCCGGTATAGTTCGGCAGGGGATAATGAGCAGTTCTTC. This encodes CASSLRYSSAGDNEQFF. The chain recombines TRBV5-5 with TRBJ2-1, with a weak D call TRBD1 (6 bases). CDR1 is SGHKS, CDR2 YYEKEE, per germline (reference sequence). The CDR3 totals 17 residues. The germline V and J ends were trimmed by 4 bases and 7 bases, with 24 bases remaining between them.

V usage is TRBV14 and J usage is TRBJ1-4, with D unclear. The CDR3 totals 15 residues. V was clipped by 2 bases and J by 5 bases, with 12 bases between them. Germline values: CDR1 SGHDN, CDR2 FVKESK. In DNA, the CDR3 is TGTGCCAGCAGCCAAACTGGACGTAGCAATGAAAAACTGTTTTTT. As protein: CASSQTGRSNEKLFF.

The table lists this clone with a few counts. V usage is TRBV5-1 and J usage is TRBJ1-2; TRBD1 matches at 7 bases. The germline V gene has CDR1 SGHRS and CDR2 YFSETQ. V shed 3 bases and J 7 bases; nucleotides not matched to a gene: 6. The CDR3 is 13 amino acids. The DNA for the CDR3 is TGCGCCAGCAGCTCCCAGGGGGAAGGTGGCTACACCTTC. It is translated as CASSSQGEGGYTF.

The CDR3 sequence is CASSHGRETSGRVKRTKNIQYF. The CDR3 coding sequence is TGCGCCAGCAGTCACGGCAGGGAGACTAGCGGGAGGGTAAAGAGAACCAAAAACATTCAGTACTTC. The rearrangement links TRBV23-1 to TRBJ2-4, with 14 bases that match TRBD2. TRBV23-1 is reported as an ORF; its role is uncertain. This CDR3 is 22 amino acids long. The V segment lost 3 bases and the J segment 2 bases; nucleotides outside the gene matches: 18.

The rearrangement joins TRBV29-1 to TRBJ2-1; the D is unclear. CDR1 and CDR2 (germline): SQVTM, ANQGSEA. The V end was cut by 5 bases, the J end by 7 bases, with 9 bases between. The CDR3 covers 11 residues. The CDR3 sequence is CSVKTTNEQFF. The CDR3 region has the DNA TGCAGCGTTAAGACGACAAATGAGCAGTTCTTC.

This chain links TRBV18 with TRBJ2-1; D is possibly TRBD1 or TRBD2 (6 bases each). Between the trimmed V and J ends, which lost 2 bases and 0 bases, there was a span of 29 bases. Germline assignment: CDR1 KGHSH and CDR2 LQKENI. CDR3 length: 22 residues. The CDR3 loop is CASSPTGVAAQGLLSSYNEQFF. The CDR3 DNA follows: TGTGCCAGCTCACCAACGGGGGTGGCAGCACAGGGCTTATTAAGCTCCTACAATGAGCAGTTCTTC.

This chain uses TRBV6-5 with TRBJ2-7; D is possibly TRBD1 (5 bases). Germline CDR1 and CDR2: MNHEY and SVGAGI. The ends were cut back, 5 bases at V and 2 bases at J, with 10 bases in the middle. This CDR3 is 13 amino acids long. CDR3 amino acids: CASSLGVTYEQYF. The CDR3 coding sequence is TGTGCCAGCAGTCTAGGGGTTACCTACGAGCAGTACTTC.

The chain recombines TRBV7-3 with TRBJ2-1; D remains unclear. This CDR3 region has 14 residues. V was shortened by 5 bases and J by 5 bases, with 13 bases between the two germline ends. Germline V gene sequence: CDR1 SGHTA, CDR2 FQGTGA. The CDR3 loop reads CASSRRADNNEQFF. Written as DNA, the CDR3 is TGTGCCAGCAGCCGAAGGGCGGATAACAATGAGCAGTTCTTC. Full variable domain (rest looked up from reference TRBV7-3 and TRBJ2-1): GAGVSQTPSNKVTEKGKYVELRCDPISGHTALYWYRQSLGQGPEFLIYFQGTGAADDSGLPNDRFFAVRPEGSVSTLKIQRTERGDSAVYLCASSRRADNNEQFFGPGTRLTVL.

V is TRBV5-1 and J is TRBJ2-7; D perhaps matches TRBD2 (5 bases). Germline V gives CDR1 SGHRS, CDR2 YFSETQ. This CDR3 spans 16 amino acids. The V and J ends lost 5 bases and 0 bases respectively, with 18 bases between them. The CDR3 sequence: CASRPKLELSSYEQYF. The CDR3 nucleotides are TGCGCCAGCAGGCCGAAACTAGAGCTTAGCTCCTACGAGCAGTACTTC. Drawing the rest from reference TRBV5-1 and TRBJ2-7, the complete variable domain is KAGVTQTPRYLIKTRGQQVTLSCSPISGHRSVSWYQQTPGQGLQFLFEYFSETQRNKGNFPGRFSGRQFSNSRSEMNVSTLELGDSALYLCASRPKLELSSYEQYFGPGTRLTVT.